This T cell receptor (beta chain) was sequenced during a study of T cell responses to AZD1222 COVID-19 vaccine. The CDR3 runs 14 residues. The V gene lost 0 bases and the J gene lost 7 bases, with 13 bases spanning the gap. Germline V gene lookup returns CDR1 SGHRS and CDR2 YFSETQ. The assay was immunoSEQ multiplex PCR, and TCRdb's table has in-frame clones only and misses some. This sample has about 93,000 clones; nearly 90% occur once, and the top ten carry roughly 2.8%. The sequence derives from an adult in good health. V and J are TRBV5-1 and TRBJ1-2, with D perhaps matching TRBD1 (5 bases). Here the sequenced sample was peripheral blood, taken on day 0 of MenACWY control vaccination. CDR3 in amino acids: CASSLGGRELGYTF. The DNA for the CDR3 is TGCGCCAGCAGCTTGGGGGGGAGAGAGCTTGGCTACACCTTC.